Following are 7 T cell receptor beta chains from one sample sequenced in a study of blood T cells in healthy people across ages. Next came a second PCR, run for about 6 to 12 cycles, which used a sample-barcoded 5' primer along with a J-beta primer mix. TCRdb re-analysed the 5' RACE reads in MiXCR, keeping a single row per CDR3 protein. The repertoire holds about 1.1 million distinct CDR3 sequences, with about two fifths as singletons. The sample taken for sequencing was blood. These receptor sequences come from a man aged 18 to 29 in good health.

The chain joins TRBV11-2 to TRBJ2-6; no firm D call. Germline V gives CDR1 SGHAT, CDR2 FQNNGV. V dropped 1 base and J dropped 9 bases, with 4 bases sitting between them. The CDR3 runs 12 residues. CDR3 in amino acids: CASSLAYNVLTF. CDR3 nucleotides: TGTGCCAGCAGCTTAGCCTACAACGTCCTGACTTTC.

This clonotype was seen many times. V usage is TRBV9 and J usage is TRBJ2-5; 8 positions match TRBD1. The J segment lost 4 bases and the V segment lost 3 bases, leaving 5 bases of the junction unmatched. The CDR3 is made up of 14 amino acids. CDR1 and CDR2 from the germline V gene are SGDLS and YYNGEE. CDR3 amino acids: CASSARQGRETQYF. The CDR3, as DNA: TGTGCCAGCAGCGCAAGACAGGGGCGAGAGACCCAGTACTTC.

The rearrangement uses TRBV9 and TRBJ2-7; D might be TRBD1 (5 bases). Germline CDR1 and CDR2: SGDLS and YYNGEE. V shed 0 bases and J shed 5 bases, with 15 bases lying between them. This CDR3 has 15 amino acids. CDR3 sequence reads: CASSVEQGTADEQYF. The CDR3 nucleotides read TGTGCCAGCAGCGTAGAGCAGGGAACCGCAGACGAGCAGTACTTC.

This clonotype was seen a handful of times. CDR3 nucleotide sequence: TGTGCCAGCAGCCAAGCAGCCCAGGAGGGGAATGAGCAGTACTTC. Protein product: CASSQAAQEGNEQYF. The V and J genes are TRBV4-2 and TRBJ2-5, with a weak D call TRBD2 (6 bases). V was shortened by 1 base and J by 11 bases, with 20 bases between the two germline ends. The germline V gene has CDR1 LGHNA and CDR2 YNFKEQ. CDR3 length: 15 residues.

This clonotype was counted between two and nine times. CDR3 DNA sequence: TGCGCCAGCAGCCGGAAGGCGGCGCCAGATACGCAGTATTTT. Its protein product is CASSRKAAPDTQYF. The chain links TRBV4-3 to TRBJ2-3; D gene unclear. V shed 4 bases and J shed 4 bases, with 12 bases lying between them. Germline V gives CDR1 LGHNA, CDR2 YSLEER. This CDR3 has 14 amino acids.

This chain joins TRBV6-2 or TRBV6-3 and TRBJ2-5; a weak D match, TRBD1 (5 bases). The germline V gene encodes CDR1 MNHEY and CDR2 SVGEGT. CDR3 length: 15 amino acids. The V end was cut by 5 bases, the J end by 3 bases, with 16 bases between. CDR3 nucleotide sequence: TGTGCCAGCAGTCGTGACAGTGAGAACGAAGAGACCCAGTACTTC. Residues: CASSRDSENEETQYF.

The V gene is TRBV28, the J gene TRBJ2-1; 9 bases are a match to TRBD2. The ends lost 8 bases at V and 0 bases at J; junction bases unmatched: 8. The CDR3 runs to 16 residues. The V gene's germline CDR1 is MDHEN and CDR2 SYDVKM. The CDR3 here is CASFQSGRSSYNEQFF. As DNA, the CDR3 is TGTGCCAGCTTCCAAAGCGGGAGGAGCTCCTACAATGAGCAGTTCTTC.